This T cell receptor beta chain is from a study of blood T cell repertoires in COVID-19. Profiling relied on immunoSEQ multiplex PCR, and the TCRdb table lists in-frame clones only, not all of them. Of some 150,000 clones listed, approximately 86% are singletons. The receptor comes from a middle-aged woman who had recovered from COVID-19. Sequences were obtained from PBMCs or T cells enriched from blood (not recorded which).

The CDR3 region has the DNA TGCGCCAGCAGCTTGGAAGTTCTAGCGGGAGGGTACAATGAGCAGTTCTTC. Its translation is CASSLEVLAGGYNEQFF. This chain connects TRBV5-1 to TRBJ2-1, with 12 bases matching TRBD2. The germline V gene encodes CDR1 SGHRS and CDR2 YFSETQ. V dropped 0 bases and J dropped 4; count of bases not matched to a gene: 5. The CDR3 totals 17 residues.